The 26 T cell receptor beta chains reported below all come from one sample, sequenced in a study of T cell changes during pregnancy in multiple sclerosis. Libraries were prepared by immunoSEQ multiplex PCR; TCRdb keeps only in-frame clonotypes and omits some of them. The data contain about 44,000 clones, roughly 96% of them singletons. The material sequenced was peripheral blood, taken in the second trimester of pregnancy. The receptors stem from a female donor with multiple sclerosis, enrolled in a pregnancy study.

The chain uses TRBV19 and TRBJ1-2; TRBD1 matches at 7 bases. The CDR3 length is 14 residues. The V gene's germline CDR1 is LNHDA and CDR2 SQIVND (reference sequence). Unmatched junction bases numbered 8, after V lost 3 bases and J lost 7 bases. The CDR3 spells CASSISNRDSGYTF. The CDR3 bases are TGTGCCAGTAGTATTTCTAACAGGGACAGTGGCTACACCTTC.

The rearrangement uses TRBV18 and TRBJ1-2; D is unclear. Germline V gene data show CDR1 as KGHSH and CDR2 as LQKENI. The CDR3 is 14 residues long. V was pared by 2 bases and J by 2 bases, with 9 bases between. In DNA form, the CDR3 reads TGTGCCAGCTCACCAGAGGCAGCGAACTATGGCTACACCTTC. Amino acid sequence: CASSPEAANYGYTF.

The genes are TRBV5-1 and TRBJ2-6; no firm D call. Germline CDR1 SGHRS, CDR2 YFSETQ. Between the trimmed V and J ends, which lost 2 bases and 0 bases, there was a span of 6 bases. The CDR3 is 15 residues long. The CDR3 sequence is CASSFASSGANVLTF. The DNA of the CDR3 is TGCGCCAGCAGCTTCGCCAGCTCTGGGGCCAACGTCCTGACTTTC.

The V and J genes are TRBV19 and TRBJ2-1; 9 positions match TRBD1. The junction had 15 bases not matched to a gene; V was cut back by 4 bases and J by 8 bases. The CDR3 runs to 17 residues. CDR1 and CDR2 (germline): LNHDA, SQIVND (reference sequence). The CDR3 here is CASSTLSDRGWIYEQFF. Written as DNA, the CDR3 is TGTGCCAGTAGTACTCTCTCGGACAGGGGATGGATATATGAGCAGTTCTTC. Variable domain in full (rest from reference TRBV19 and TRBJ2-1): DGGITQSPKYLFRKEGQNVTLSCEQNLNHDAMYWYRQDPGQGLRLIYYSQIVNDFQKGDIAEGYSVSREKKESFPLTVTSAQKNPTAFYLCASSTLSDRGWIYEQFFGPGTRLTVL.

The chain combines TRBV5-1 with TRBJ1-2; D is unclear. V was clipped by 0 bases and J by 4 bases, with 4 bases between them. Germline V CDR1 and CDR2: SGHRS, YFSETQ. The CDR3 covers 12 residues. CDR3 coding DNA: TGCGCCAGCAGCTTGGACGGCTATGGCTACACCTTC. Its translation is CASSLDGYGYTF.

This sequence joins TRBV9 and TRBJ1-2, with D maybe TRBD1 (5 bases). Deletions cut 5 bases from V and 2 bases from J, with 13 bases between. The length of the CDR3 is 14 residues. The V gene's germline CDR1 is SGDLS and CDR2 YYNGEE. Here the CDR3 reads CASRSKGRNYGYTF. The DNA for the CDR3 is TGTGCCAGCAGGTCCAAGGGGCGAAACTATGGCTACACCTTC. Together with reference TRBV9 and TRBJ1-2, the CDR3 gives the full variable domain: DSGVTQTPKHLITATGQRVTLRCSPRSGDLSVYWYQQSLDQGLQFLIQYYNGEERAKGNILERFSAQQFPDLHSELNLSSLELGDSALYFCASRSKGRNYGYTFGSGTRLTVV.

The chain links TRBV7-9 to TRBJ1-2, with 8 bases lining up with TRBD1. The ends lost 6 bases at V and 6 bases at J; junction bases unmatched: 15. This CDR3 has 16 residues. Germline V lookup: CDR1 SEHNR, CDR2 FQNEAQ (reference sequence). The CDR3 DNA sequence: TGTGCCAGCAGTCCTAAAGCAGGGGGCGCTTTCGATGGCTACACCTTC. Its translation: CASSPKAGGAFDGYTF.

J is TRBJ2-5 and V is TRBV7-8, with D tentatively TRBD1 (5 bases). The CDR3 length is 15 residues. Per the germline V gene, CDR1 is SGHVS and CDR2 is FQNEAQ. Between the trimmed V and J ends, which lost 4 bases and 0 bases, there was a span of 12 bases. This CDR3 is CASSSQGLYQETQYF. In nucleotides, the CDR3 is TGTGCCAGCAGCTCCCAGGGCTTGTACCAAGAGACCCAGTACTTC. The variable domain in full, with the rest retrieved from reference TRBV7-8 and TRBJ2-5, is GAGVSQSPRYKVAKRGQDVALRCDPISGHVSLFWYQQALGQGPEFLTYFQNEAQLDKSGLPSDRFFAERPEGSVSTLKIQRTQQEDSAVYLCASSSQGLYQETQYFGPGTRLLVL.

The count of this clone is one. The V and J genes are TRBV9 and TRBJ2-3; D possibly corresponds to TRBD2 (5 bases). Per germline, CDR1 SGDLS and CDR2 YYNGEE. The V end was cut by 4 bases, the J end by 0 bases, with 9 bases between. The CDR3 extends over 14 amino acids. CDR3 sequence: CASSPQRSTDTQYF. CDR3 DNA: TGTGCCAGCAGCCCACAGCGGAGCACAGATACGCAGTATTTT.

This chain links TRBV6-5 with TRBJ2-1, with a weak D call TRBD1 (5 bases). Trimming stripped 0 bases from V and 2 bases from J, with 11 bases between. CDR3 length: 16 residues. The germline gives CDR1 MNHEY, CDR2 SVGAGI. The CDR3: CASSYSKVTAYNEQFF. The CDR3 nucleotides read TGTGCCAGCAGTTACTCGAAGGTGACAGCCTACAATGAGCAGTTCTTC.

The chain combines TRBV29-1 with TRBJ1-2; 9 bases are a match to TRBD1. V trimming: 4 bases; J trimming: 4 bases; junction bases outside the gene matches: 1. The CDR3 runs to 12 residues. CDR1 SQVTM and CDR2 ANQGSEA come from the germline V gene. The CDR3, as DNA: TGCAGCGTTGGGGGACAGGGCTATGGCTACACCTTC. Its protein product is CSVGGQGYGYTF.

CDR3 sequence: CASSLAGLSSYEQYF. CDR3 bases: TGTGCCAGCAGTTTAGCGGGTCTTAGCTCCTACGAGCAGTACTTC. This sequence joins TRBV28 and TRBJ2-7, with D maybe TRBD2 (5 bases). Germline values: CDR1 MDHEN, CDR2 SYDVKM. V was pared by 2 bases and J by 0 bases, with 11 bases between. This CDR3 is 15 amino acids long.

The chain joins TRBV25-1 to TRBJ2-7; D possibly corresponds to TRBD1 (6 bases). The V and J ends lost 3 bases and 3 bases respectively, with 12 bases between them. CDR3 length: 14 residues. CDR1 MGHDK and CDR2 SYGVNS come from the germline V gene. CDR3 DNA: TGTGCCAGCAGTGAGAGGGGGTTGGGCTACGAGCAGTACTTC. Residues: CASSERGLGYEQYF.

The chain links TRBV11-2 to TRBJ2-5, with D perhaps matching TRBD2 (7 bases). The CDR3 is 15 residues long. V lost 0 bases, J lost 5 bases, and 13 bases lay in between. Germline V gene lookup returns CDR1 SGHAT and CDR2 FQNNGV. CDR3 protein: CASSLEGGAWETQYF. CDR3 nucleotide sequence: TGTGCCAGCAGCTTAGAAGGGGGGGCCTGGGAGACCCAGTACTTC. The full variable domain, rest sourced from reference TRBV11-2 and TRBJ2-5, is EAGVAQSPRYKIIEKRQSVAFWCNPISGHATLYWYQQILGQGPKLLIQFQNNGVVDDSQLPKDRFSAERLKGVDSTLKIQPAKLEDSAVYLCASSLEGGAWETQYFGPGTRLLVL.

The chain carries TRBV7-2 and TRBJ2-7; 8 nucleotides match TRBD1. From germline, CDR1 is SGHTA and CDR2 FQGNSA. The CDR3 loop spans 15 amino acids. Losses at the gene ends were 4 bases for V and 2 bases for J; bases not matched to a gene: 7. CDR3 amino acids: CASSSAGTGPYEQYF. As DNA, the CDR3 is TGTGCCAGCAGCTCGGCCGGGACAGGCCCCTACGAGCAGTACTTC.

The chain employs TRBV7-9 and TRBJ1-2; D is unresolved. Between the trimmed V and J ends, which lost 1 base and 9 bases, there was a span of 9 bases. The CDR3 length is 12 residues. The germline V gene has CDR1 SEHNR and CDR2 FQNEAQ (reference sequence). The CDR3 protein is CASSLDMRRYTF. CDR3 in DNA: TGTGCCAGCAGCTTAGATATGAGGCGCTACACCTTC.

The chain couples TRBV6-5 to TRBJ2-3, with 7 bases that match TRBD2. The CDR3 has 15 residues. V gave up 2 bases and J gave up 3 bases; unmatched junction bases: 5. In germline, CDR1 is MNHEY, CDR2 SVGAGI. The CDR3 DNA follows: TGTGCCAGCAGTTACCCGGGAGGTTCAACAGATACGCAGTATTTT. It yields the protein CASSYPGGSTDTQYF.

This chain links TRBV5-4 with TRBJ2-6, with 7 nucleotides matching TRBD1. The CDR3 extends over 15 amino acids. V was clipped by 3 bases and J by 6 bases; unmatched bases: 6. Germline V lookup: CDR1 SGHNT, CDR2 YYREEE (reference sequence). The CDR3 loop is CASSSNRGLANVLTF. CDR3 in DNA: TGTGCCAGCAGCTCCAACAGGGGCCTGGCCAACGTCCTGACTTTC.

The chain links TRBV7-9 to TRBJ1-2; 11 bases agree with TRBD1. CDR1 is SEHNR, CDR2 FQNEAQ, per germline (reference sequence). The trim removed 5 bases at V and 8 bases at J, leaving 10 bases unmatched. The CDR3 contains 15 residues. The CDR3 nucleotides read TGTGCCAGCAGCCGAAACGGACAGGGGGCGAAGGGCTACACCTTC. Amino acids: CASSRNGQGAKGYTF. The full variable domain, with the rest looked up from reference TRBV7-9 and TRBJ1-2, is DTGVSQNPRHKITKRGQNVTFRCDPISEHNRLYWYRQTLGQGPEFLTYFQNEAQLEKSRLLSDRFSAERPKGSFSTLEIQRTEQGDSAMYLCASSRNGQGAKGYTFGSGTRLTVV.

This chain uses TRBV6-5 with TRBJ1-1; D ambiguous. CDR3 length: 14 residues. V was trimmed by 0 bases and J by 0 bases, leaving 5 bases between them. Germline CDR1 reads MNHEY; CDR2 reads SVGAGI. CDR3: CASSYSRVNTEAFF. CDR3 DNA sequence: TGTGCCAGCAGTTACTCAAGAGTGAACACTGAAGCTTTCTTT.

This chain links TRBV11-2 with TRBJ2-3, with 7 positions matching TRBD1. Germline CDR1 SGHAT, CDR2 FQNNGV. V was clipped by 1 base and J by 4 bases; unmatched bases: 11. The CDR3 spans 17 residues. CDR3 sequence (DNA): TGTGCCAGCAGCTTAGCCCCGACAGGGCCTGACCCAGATACGCAGTATTTT. Translation gives CASSLAPTGPDPDTQYF. Looking up the rest from reference TRBV11-2 and TRBJ2-3 gives the full variable domain: EAGVAQSPRYKIIEKRQSVAFWCNPISGHATLYWYQQILGQGPKLLIQFQNNGVVDDSQLPKDRFSAERLKGVDSTLKIQPAKLEDSAVYLCASSLAPTGPDPDTQYFGPGTRLTVL.

V is TRBV10-3 and J is TRBJ2-7; 8 positions agree with TRBD1. The ends lost 0 bases at V and 3 bases at J; junction bases unmatched: 4. CDR1 and CDR2 (germline): ENHRY, SYGVKD. The length of the CDR3 is 15 residues. Here the CDR3 DNA reads TGTGCCATCAGTGAGTCTTTAGACAGGGGCTACGAGCAGTACTTC. As protein: CAISESLDRGYEQYF.

This clone has only a few counts. This chain uses TRBV4-3 with TRBJ2-7; a weak D match, TRBD1 (6 bases). Germline assignment: CDR1 LGHNA and CDR2 YSLEER. V lost 0 bases and J lost 2, with 11 bases in between. The CDR3 is 15 amino acids. Written as DNA, the CDR3 is TGCGCCAGCAGCCAAGATAAGGACAGAACCTACGAGCAGTACTTC. It yields the protein CASSQDKDRTYEQYF.

This chain connects TRBV7-8 to TRBJ2-7, with no clear D. Germline V gene lookup returns CDR1 SGHVS and CDR2 FQNEAQ. This CDR3 is built from 14 residues. Deletions cut 5 bases from V and 6 bases from J, with 17 bases between. For the CDR3, the DNA is TGTGCCAGCAGCCTTACAATAGACCTAGTCGAGCAGTACTTC. Encoded protein: CASSLTIDLVEQYF. Full variable domain (rest looked up from reference TRBV7-8 and TRBJ2-7): GAGVSQSPRYKVAKRGQDVALRCDPISGHVSLFWYQQALGQGPEFLTYFQNEAQLDKSGLPSDRFFAERPEGSVSTLKIQRTQQEDSAVYLCASSLTIDLVEQYFGPGTRLTVT.

V is TRBV20-1 and J is TRBJ1-1; D ambiguous. The CDR3 is 11 residues long. Germline values: CDR1 DFQATT, CDR2 SNEGSKA (reference sequence). Trimming shortened V by 5 bases and J by 1 base, and 5 bases separated the two germline ends. The CDR3 sequence: CSARRNTEAFF. CDR3 DNA: TGCAGTGCTCGGAGGAACACTGAAGCTTTCTTT.

The chain couples TRBV7-2 to TRBJ2-7, with D uncertain. Germline loops: CDR1 SGHTA, CDR2 FQGNSA. This CDR3 has 13 residues. V was trimmed by 1 base and J by 2 bases, leaving 6 bases between them. In DNA form, the CDR3 reads TGTGCCAGCAGCTTAGACAGACCCTACGAGCAGTACTTC. Translating gives CASSLDRPYEQYF.